The rows below give T cell receptor beta chains drawn from one sample of a study of blood T cell repertoires in COVID-19. Produced via immunoSEQ multiplex PCR; TCRdb's table is partial and in-frame only. Here the sample spans tens of thousands of clones, more than 70% being singletons. Sequenced sample: peripheral blood. These receptors all come from a man aged 50 to 59 with active COVID-19. CDR3s include the opening cysteine and the closing phenylalanine or tryptophan. The D gene is left open where the match is weak. Clone size is not always given. Where it is, it says once, few, many or a class for expanded clones.

clone_size: .
v_call: TRBV7-9
j_call: TRBJ2-1
d_call: TRBD2
cdr3_nt: TGTGCCAGCAGCCCGGGACTAGCGGGAGGACTCTCCCTCAATGAGCAGTTCTTC
cdr3_aa: CASSPGLAGGLSLNEQFF

clone_size: once
v_call: TRBV6-5
j_call: TRBJ2-1
d_call: TRBD2
cdr3_nt: TGTGCCAGCAGCGCGGGAGGGCCCCCGTCTGAGCAGTTCTTC
cdr3_aa: CASSAGGPPSEQFF

clone_size: .
v_call: TRBV24-1
j_call: TRBJ2-5
d_call: TRBD1
cdr3_nt: TGTGCCACCAGCCAGACAGGGGCTCAAGAGACCCAGTACTTC
cdr3_aa: CATSQTGAQETQYF

clone_size: .
v_call: TRBV23-1
j_call: TRBJ2-1
d_call: TRBD1
cdr3_nt: TGCGCCAGCAGGGCGACAGGGGACTACAATGAGCAGTTCTTC
cdr3_aa: CASRATGDYNEQFF

clone_size: .
v_call: TRBV27
j_call: TRBJ2-5
d_call: .
cdr3_nt: TGTGCCAGCAGTCCACTAGCAAAGGAGACCCAGTACTTC
cdr3_aa: CASSPLAKETQYF

clone_size: .
v_call: TRBV19
j_call: TRBJ2-7
d_call: .
cdr3_nt: TGTGCCAGTACGACGGGTCTTGGTCATAGCTACGAGCAGTACTTC
cdr3_aa: CASTTGLGHSYEQYF

clone_size: few
v_call: TRBV28
j_call: TRBJ2-7
d_call: .
cdr3_nt: TGTGCCAGCAGTTTGGGCAGGGGCTCCTACGAGCAGTACTTC
cdr3_aa: CASSLGRGSYEQYF

clone_size: .
v_call: TRBV19
j_call: TRBJ2-1
d_call: .
cdr3_nt: TGTGCCAGTAGTATGGGCGGGGATTACAATGAGCAGTTCTTC
cdr3_aa: CASSMGGDYNEQFF

clone_size: .
v_call: TRBV19
j_call: TRBJ2-1
d_call: TRBD2
cdr3_nt: TGTGCCAGTCGGGTGGATCCGGGACTACCCTACAATGAGCAGTTCTTC
cdr3_aa: CASRVDPGLPYNEQFF

clone_size: .
v_call: TRBV19
j_call: TRBJ1-2
d_call: .
cdr3_nt: TGTGCCAGTAGTATCTACGGCGCGGGGTATGGCTACACCTTC
cdr3_aa: CASSIYGAGYGYTF

clone_size: .
v_call: TRBV6-5
j_call: TRBJ2-5
d_call: .
cdr3_nt: TGTGCCAGCAGTTACTCCGGGACCCAGTACTTC
cdr3_aa: CASSYSGTQYF

clone_size: .
v_call: TRBV7-2
j_call: TRBJ2-3
d_call: TRBD2
cdr3_nt: TGTGCCAGCAGCCTCGGACTGCTAGCGGGGGCAGATACGCAGTATTTT
cdr3_aa: CASSLGLLAGADTQYF

clone_size: .
v_call: TRBV6-1
j_call: TRBJ2-3
d_call: TRBD2
cdr3_nt: TGTGCCAGCAGTGACCTGGGACTAGCGGGGATCGGGAGGACAGATACGCAGTATTTT
cdr3_aa: CASSDLGLAGIGRTDTQYF

clone_size: .
v_call: TRBV11-1
j_call: TRBJ2-7
d_call: TRBD2
cdr3_nt: TGTGCCAGCAGCTTAGGGGGACTAGCGACGGGGGAGCAGTACTTC
cdr3_aa: CASSLGGLATGEQYF

clone_size: few
v_call: TRBV15
j_call: TRBJ2-5
d_call: TRBD1
cdr3_nt: TGTGCCACCAGCCGGTTGACCGTGGACAGGGCGGAGACCCAGTACTTC
cdr3_aa: CATSRLTVDRAETQYF

clone_size: .
v_call: TRBV3-1/TRBV3-2
j_call: TRBJ1-1
d_call: .
cdr3_nt: TGTGCCAGCAGCGGAGGAGGCACAGCTTTCTTT
cdr3_aa: CASSGGGTAFF

clone_size: .
v_call: TRBV10-2
j_call: TRBJ2-3
d_call: TRBD2
cdr3_nt: TGCGCCAGCAGAACTCTAGCGGGGGGATACACAGATACGCAGTATTTT
cdr3_aa: CASRTLAGGYTDTQYF

clone_size: .
v_call: TRBV3-1/TRBV3-2
j_call: TRBJ1-5
d_call: TRBD1
cdr3_nt: TGTGCCAGCAGCCAAGCGACACGACAGGGGAGCAATCAGCCCCAGCATTTT
cdr3_aa: CASSQATRQGSNQPQHF

clone_size: .
v_call: TRBV7-9
j_call: TRBJ1-2
d_call: .
cdr3_nt: TGTGCCAGCAGCTTAGCACAAGCGGACTACTATGGCTACACCTTC
cdr3_aa: CASSLAQADYYGYTF

clone_size: .
v_call: TRBV5-1
j_call: TRBJ2-5
d_call: TRBD1
cdr3_nt: TGCGCCAGCAGCCGGGACAGGCCCAGGGAGACCCAGTACTTC
cdr3_aa: CASSRDRPRETQYF

clone_size: .
v_call: TRBV5-1
j_call: TRBJ2-5
d_call: .
cdr3_nt: TGCGCCAGCAGCTTGGGCCCCACCGAGGGAGAGACCCAGTACTTC
cdr3_aa: CASSLGPTEGETQYF

clone_size: .
v_call: TRBV10-3
j_call: TRBJ2-7
d_call: .
cdr3_nt: TGTGCCATCAGTGAGTCGTCCCGAGCCTACGAGCAGTACTTC
cdr3_aa: CAISESSRAYEQYF

clone_size: .
v_call: TRBV5-1
j_call: TRBJ1-4
d_call: .
cdr3_nt: TGCGCCAGCAGCGTTGACAGGACTAATGAAAAACTGTTTTTT
cdr3_aa: CASSVDRTNEKLFF

clone_size: .
v_call: TRBV19
j_call: TRBJ1-2
d_call: .
cdr3_nt: TGTGCCAGTAGTATATCTACAACCCTCAGGGGCTACACCTTC
cdr3_aa: CASSISTTLRGYTF

clone_size: .
v_call: TRBV3-1/TRBV3-2
j_call: TRBJ2-3
d_call: .
cdr3_nt: TGTGCCAGCAGCCAGGGGAGTTTTCGGGATACGCAGTATTTT
cdr3_aa: CASSQGSFRDTQYF

clone_size: .
v_call: TRBV7-2
j_call: TRBJ2-1
d_call: TRBD1
cdr3_nt: TGTGCCAGCAGCCCTGGGACAGGGAACCACAATGAGCAGTTCTTC
cdr3_aa: CASSPGTGNHNEQFF

clone_size: .
v_call: TRBV27
j_call: TRBJ1-4
d_call: TRBD1
cdr3_nt: TGTGCCAGCAGTTTATCGGGGCGGACAGGGCCTAATGAAAAACTGTTTTTT
cdr3_aa: CASSLSGRTGPNEKLFF

clone_size: .
v_call: TRBV28
j_call: TRBJ2-1
d_call: .
cdr3_nt: TGTGCCAGCAGTCCGGGACTCCTGAGCTCCTACAATGAGCAGTTCTTC
cdr3_aa: CASSPGLLSSYNEQFF

clone_size: few
v_call: TRBV7-9
j_call: TRBJ2-7
d_call: TRBD2
cdr3_nt: TGTGCCAGCAGCTCGACGGCTAGCGGGAACTACGAGCAGTACTTC
cdr3_aa: CASSSTASGNYEQYF

clone_size: .
v_call: TRBV6-5
j_call: TRBJ2-7
d_call: .
cdr3_nt: TGTGCCAGCAGTTACGGGCGGGGACCCTCCTACGAGCAGTACTTC
cdr3_aa: CASSYGRGPSYEQYF

clone_size: .
v_call: TRBV5-4
j_call: TRBJ2-3
d_call: TRBD2
cdr3_nt: TGTGCCAGCAGCTTGCAGCGGGGGGACGCAGATACGCAGTATTTT
cdr3_aa: CASSLQRGDADTQYF

clone_size: .
v_call: TRBV10-3
j_call: TRBJ2-1
d_call: TRBD2
cdr3_nt: TGTGCCATCAGTAGCGGGGGGGACAATGAGCAGTTCTTC
cdr3_aa: CAISSGGDNEQFF

clone_size: .
v_call: TRBV6-6
j_call: TRBJ1-1
d_call: .
cdr3_nt: TGTGCCAGCGGAAGGGGCCTTAACACTGAAGCTTTCTTT
cdr3_aa: CASGRGLNTEAFF

clone_size: once
v_call: TRBV7-8
j_call: TRBJ1-5
d_call: .
cdr3_nt: TGTGCCAGCAGCTTAACGGACGGGAAATCACTGCCCCAGCATTTT
cdr3_aa: CASSLTDGKSLPQHF

clone_size: .
v_call: TRBV4-1
j_call: TRBJ2-1
d_call: .
cdr3_nt: TGCGCCAGCAGCCCTGGGGCTCCAAACTACAATGAGCAGTTCTTC
cdr3_aa: CASSPGAPNYNEQFF

clone_size: .
v_call: TRBV9
j_call: TRBJ2-1
d_call: .
cdr3_nt: TGTGCCAGCAGCCCCCGGCTAGACGTTAACAATGAGCAGTTCTTC
cdr3_aa: CASSPRLDVNNEQFF

clone_size: .
v_call: TRBV10-3
j_call: TRBJ1-6
d_call: .
cdr3_nt: TGTGCCATCAGTGAGTCAACAGCCTATAATTCACCCCTCCACTTT
cdr3_aa: CAISESTAYNSPLHF

clone_size: .
v_call: TRBV7-3
j_call: TRBJ2-3
d_call: .
cdr3_nt: TGTGCCAGCAGCTTAATTGGGCAGGGCAGCACAGATACGCAGTATTTT
cdr3_aa: CASSLIGQGSTDTQYF

clone_size: few
v_call: TRBV12-3/TRBV12-4
j_call: TRBJ2-7
d_call: .
cdr3_nt: TGTGCCAGCAGTTTCGAGATATACGAGCAGTACTTC
cdr3_aa: CASSFEIYEQYF

clone_size: .
v_call: TRBV28
j_call: TRBJ2-7
d_call: TRBD2
cdr3_nt: TGTGCCAGCAGTAGACTAGCGGGAGGAACCTACGAGCAGTACTTC
cdr3_aa: CASSRLAGGTYEQYF

clone_size: .
v_call: TRBV10-3
j_call: TRBJ2-3
d_call: TRBD2
cdr3_nt: TGTGCCATCAGCGGGACTAGCGGGGGGGCCCCCGCAGATACGCAGTATTTT
cdr3_aa: CAISGTSGGAPADTQYF

clone_size: .
v_call: TRBV3-1/TRBV3-2
j_call: TRBJ1-2
d_call: .
cdr3_nt: TGTGCCAGCAAGCAGGGGAGCTATGGCTACACCTTC
cdr3_aa: CASKQGSYGYTF

clone_size: .
v_call: TRBV27
j_call: TRBJ2-1
d_call: TRBD2
cdr3_nt: TGTGCCAGCAGTCCATACGCAGGGTCCGGGGGGGATAATGAGCAGTTCTTC
cdr3_aa: CASSPYAGSGGDNEQFF

clone_size: .
v_call: TRBV4-3
j_call: TRBJ1-1
d_call: TRBD1
cdr3_nt: TGCGCCAGCAGAGGGGACAGGAGAAGTCCTGAAGCTTTCTTT
cdr3_aa: CASRGDRRSPEAFF

clone_size: .
v_call: TRBV7-9
j_call: TRBJ2-7
d_call: TRBD1
cdr3_nt: TGTGCCAGCAGCTCTTCGGGACAGGGCCACGAGCAGTACTTC
cdr3_aa: CASSSSGQGHEQYF

clone_size: .
v_call: TRBV19
j_call: TRBJ1-3
d_call: .
cdr3_nt: TGTGCCAGTAGTATGTCGATGGCGGTAAACACCATATATTTT
cdr3_aa: CASSMSMAVNTIYF

clone_size: .
v_call: TRBV27
j_call: TRBJ2-7
d_call: TRBD1
cdr3_nt: TGTGCCAGCAGTTCCCTGGACAGGGCAGACGAGCAGTACTTC
cdr3_aa: CASSSLDRADEQYF

clone_size: .
v_call: TRBV5-1
j_call: TRBJ2-1
d_call: .
cdr3_nt: TGCGCCAGCAGCTTGGCCCGGGAGAGTATCCCCGGTGAGCAGTTCTTC
cdr3_aa: CASSLARESIPGEQFF

clone_size: .
v_call: TRBV20-1
j_call: TRBJ2-1
d_call: TRBD2
cdr3_nt: TGCAGTGCTAGTGAGGCGGGAGGGGGATTTGAGCAGTTCTTC
cdr3_aa: CSASEAGGGFEQFF

clone_size: .
v_call: TRBV5-1
j_call: TRBJ2-1
d_call: .
cdr3_nt: TGCGCCAGCAGCGACCGAACGGGAGCCTACAATGAGCAGTTCTTC
cdr3_aa: CASSDRTGAYNEQFF

clone_size: .
v_call: TRBV14
j_call: TRBJ1-3
d_call: .
cdr3_nt: TGTGCCAGCAGCCAGGCTCAGGGTGGGGACACCATATATTTT
cdr3_aa: CASSQAQGGDTIYF

clone_size: once
v_call: TRBV6-5
j_call: TRBJ2-5
d_call: TRBD1
cdr3_nt: TGTGCCAGCGGCAGGGGGCGAGAGACCCAGTACTTC
cdr3_aa: CASGRGRETQYF

clone_size: .
v_call: TRBV30
j_call: TRBJ1-6
d_call: .
cdr3_nt: TGTGCCTGGAGTTCTAAGGGACACTTCGGATCACCCCTCCACTTT
cdr3_aa: CAWSSKGHFGSPLHF

clone_size: few
v_call: TRBV9
j_call: TRBJ2-1
d_call: .
cdr3_nt: TGTGCCAGCAGCGTAGATTCGGGGGAGCAGTTCTTC
cdr3_aa: CASSVDSGEQFF

clone_size: .
v_call: TRBV4-1
j_call: TRBJ2-7
d_call: TRBD2
cdr3_nt: TGCGCCAGCAGCCAAAGAGCGGGGGCGGGCTACGAGCAGTACTTC
cdr3_aa: CASSQRAGAGYEQYF

clone_size: .
v_call: TRBV5-1
j_call: TRBJ2-2
d_call: .
cdr3_nt: TGCGCCAGCAGCTTGGGCGTCTCCGGGGAGCTGTTTTTT
cdr3_aa: CASSLGVSGELFF

clone_size: .
v_call: TRBV6-5
j_call: TRBJ2-7
d_call: TRBD2
cdr3_nt: TGTGCCAGCAATGGTTATAGCGGGGGGGCTAGCGAGCAGTACTTC
cdr3_aa: CASNGYSGGASEQYF

clone_size: .
v_call: TRBV6-5
j_call: TRBJ1-1
d_call: .
cdr3_nt: TGTGCCAGCAGAAGACCCTTGATGAGGGCTGAAGCTTTCTTT
cdr3_aa: CASRRPLMRAEAFF

clone_size: .
v_call: TRBV5-1
j_call: TRBJ2-3
d_call: TRBD2
cdr3_nt: TGCGCCAGCAGCTTGGGTCTAGCGGGAGGTAGGACAGATACGCAGTATTTT
cdr3_aa: CASSLGLAGGRTDTQYF